One sample yielded the 28 T cell receptor beta chains listed below, sequenced in a study of blood T cell repertoires in COVID-19. Produced via immunoSEQ multiplex PCR; TCRdb's table is partial and in-frame only. Of some 120,000 clones listed, approximately 87% were seen once; the top ten hold 3.6%. What was sequenced was peripheral blood. These receptors were collected from a woman in her fifties or sixties with acute or convalescent COVID-19.

The V call is TRBV19, the J call TRBJ1-1; weak D call: TRBD1 (6 bases). The ends were cut back, 3 bases at V and 1 base at J, with 12 bases in the middle. CDR3 length: 15 residues. The V gene's germline CDR1 is LNHDA and CDR2 SQIVND (reference sequence). Here the CDR3 DNA reads TGTGCCAGTAGTATCTCCGGGGGGCCGAACACTGAAGCTTTCTTT. It codes for CASSISGGPNTEAFF.

This clone was seen only once. V is TRBV6-6 and J is TRBJ1-5; D gene ambiguous. The CDR3 is made up of 16 amino acids. Between the trimmed V and J ends, which lost 0 bases and 4 bases, there was a span of 13 bases. The germline CDR1 and CDR2 sequences are MNHNY and SVGAGI (reference sequence). CDR3 loop: CASSYSARGNNQPQHF. The CDR3 DNA reads TGTGCCAGCAGTTACTCGGCCCGCGGGAATAATCAGCCCCAGCATTTT.

The chain combines TRBV5-1 with TRBJ1-2; unclear D gene. Germline lookup yields CDR1 SGHRS and CDR2 YFSETQ. Between the trimmed V and J ends, which lost 0 bases and 1 base, there was a span of 16 bases. The CDR3 covers 17 residues. CDR3 DNA: TGCGCCAGCAGCTTGGTATGGCCGCCGAGGGTTAACTATGGCTACACCTTC. It translates to CASSLVWPPRVNYGYTF.

The chain is built from TRBV25-1 and TRBJ1-1; D gene uncertain. CDR1 MGHDK and CDR2 SYGVNS come from the germline V gene. The germline V and J ends were trimmed by 3 bases and 0 bases, with 8 bases remaining between them. This CDR3 is 14 amino acids long. DNA of the CDR3: TGTGCCAGCAGTGACCCCCCTCTGAACACTGAAGCTTTCTTT. Translating it yields CASSDPPLNTEAFF.

The chain is built from TRBV6-5 and TRBJ2-5; TRBD2 agrees at 9 bases. Germline V lookup: CDR1 MNHEY, CDR2 SVGAGI. The V segment lost 6 bases and the J segment 5 bases; nucleotides outside the gene matches: 7. The CDR3 is 14 residues long. The CDR3, as DNA: TGTGCCAGCAGGGCGGGAGGGCCTATCGAGACCCAGTACTTC. Protein product: CASRAGGPIETQYF.

This chain joins TRBV9 and TRBJ1-6; D not certain. This CDR3 comprises 13 residues. Trimming removed 0 bases at V and 10 bases at J, with 8 bases between. The germline gives CDR1 SGDLS, CDR2 YYNGEE. The CDR3 protein is CASSVVAGSPLHF. In nucleotides, the CDR3 is TGTGCCAGCAGCGTAGTCGCGGGGTCACCCCTCCACTTT.

This chain uses TRBV24-1 with TRBJ2-1, with D possibly being TRBD2 (7 bases). The CDR3 contains 18 residues. The germline V gene encodes CDR1 KGHDR and CDR2 SFDVKD. Trimming took off 2 bases at V and 4 bases at J, with 20 bases between the two ends. The CDR3 protein is CATSDSEPGGGVYNEQFF. In DNA, the CDR3 is TGTGCCACCAGTGATTCTGAGCCGGGGGGCGGAGTTTACAATGAGCAGTTCTTC.

The chain employs TRBV5-6 and TRBJ2-3; TRBD2 matches 7 bases. Germline V lookup: CDR1 SGHDT, CDR2 YYEEEE. The CDR3 has 15 residues. Unmatched junction bases numbered 5, after V lost 2 bases and J lost 2 bases. The CDR3 DNA reads as TGTGCCAGCAGCTTTAGGGACTACCTCACAGATACGCAGTATTTT. Its protein product is CASSFRDYLTDTQYF. Combining the CDR3 with reference TRBV5-6 and TRBJ2-3 gives the whole variable domain DAGVTQSPTHLIKTRGQQVTLRCSPKSGHDTVSWYQQALGQGPQFIFQYYEEEERQRGNFPDRFSGHQFPNYSSELNVNALLLGDSALYLCASSFRDYLTDTQYFGPGTRLTVL.

The CDR3 region is CASSFGQGRDTEAFF. CDR3 nucleotides: TGCGCCAGCAGCTTTGGACAGGGTCGGGACACTGAAGCTTTCTTT. This chain connects TRBV5-1 to TRBJ1-1; TRBD1 agrees at 8 bases. With 2 bases clipped from V and 3 bases from J, the junction kept 6 bases outside the gene matches. The germline V gene encodes CDR1 SGHRS and CDR2 YFSETQ. The CDR3 is 15 residues long. The variable domain in full, with the rest retrieved from reference TRBV5-1 and TRBJ1-1, is KAGVTQTPRYLIKTRGQQVTLSCSPISGHRSVSWYQQTPGQGLQFLFEYFSETQRNKGNFPGRFSGRQFSNSRSEMNVSTLELGDSALYLCASSFGQGRDTEAFFGQGTRLTVV.

The chain has TRBV6-1 and TRBJ2-1; 7 nucleotides agree with TRBD2. Trimming removed 6 bases from V and 10 bases from J; junction bases left unmatched: 21. The length of the CDR3 is 17 residues. Per germline, CDR1 MNHNS and CDR2 SASEGT. CDR3 sequence: CASREIQPGLSKGEQFF. DNA of the CDR3: TGTGCCAGCAGAGAAATCCAACCGGGACTATCCAAAGGGGAGCAGTTCTTC.

The chain joins TRBV5-1 to TRBJ2-5; 9 bases align to TRBD2. V lost 2 bases to trimming and J lost 5 bases; unmatched junction nucleotides: 7. Per germline, CDR1 SGHRS and CDR2 YFSETQ. The CDR3 has 15 amino acids. The CDR3 protein is CASSFSGSGGETQYF. CDR3 coding DNA: TGCGCCAGCAGCTTTAGCGGGAGTGGAGGGGAGACCCAGTACTTC.

The gene calls are TRBV2 and TRBJ1-5; possible D gene TRBD1, 6 bases. Per germline, CDR1 SNHLY and CDR2 FYNNEI. CDR3 length: 13 residues. V lost 5 bases and J 9 bases, leaving 14 bases between the germline ends. CDR3 residues: CASSNLKGGPQHF. In DNA form, the CDR3 reads TGTGCCAGCAGTAACTTGAAAGGGGGGCCCCAGCATTTT.

This clone was recorded a few times. The chain is built from TRBV28 and TRBJ2-1, with D perhaps TRBD1 (6 bases). CDR1 MDHEN and CDR2 SYDVKM come from the germline V gene. The CDR3 runs 16 residues. V was shortened by 2 bases and J by 7 bases, with 18 bases between the two germline ends. This CDR3 is CASSLGGPGSSNEQFF. Here the CDR3 DNA reads TGTGCCAGCAGTTTAGGGGGCCCAGGGAGTTCGAATGAGCAGTTCTTC.

This clone was recorded once. The chain links TRBV12-3 or TRBV12-4 to TRBJ1-2; D uncertain. This CDR3 has 12 residues. Deletions cut 1 base from V and 7 bases from J, with 7 bases between. In DNA, the CDR3 is TGTGCCAGCAGTTTAGACAGTCTTGGCTACACCTTC. Translated: CASSLDSLGYTF.

J is TRBJ1-1 and V is TRBV25-1, with TRBD1 matching 7 bases. Per germline, CDR1 MGHDK and CDR2 SYGVNS. The V segment lost 6 bases and the J segment 4 bases; nucleotides outside the gene matches: 14. There are 16 residues in the CDR3. This chain's CDR3 is CASSQTGSPSTTEAFF. The CDR3 DNA follows: TGTGCCAGCAGCCAGACAGGGTCACCATCAACCACTGAAGCTTTCTTT.

This sequence joins TRBV19 and TRBJ1-2; 9 bases align to TRBD1. The germline V gene has CDR1 LNHDA and CDR2 SQIVND (reference sequence). The CDR3 contains 16 residues. V was pared by 3 bases and J by 5 bases, with 10 bases of the junction left unmatched. CDR3 sequence reads: CASSIDGWTGVYGYTF. Written as DNA, the CDR3 is TGTGCCAGTAGTATCGATGGGTGGACAGGGGTTTATGGCTACACCTTC. Looking up the rest from reference TRBV19 and TRBJ1-2 gives the full variable domain: DGGITQSPKYLFRKEGQNVTLSCEQNLNHDAMYWYRQDPGQGLRLIYYSQIVNDFQKGDIAEGYSVSREKKESFPLTVTSAQKNPTAFYLCASSIDGWTGVYGYTFGSGTRLTVV.

The rearrangement joins TRBV5-1 to TRBJ2-2; D call uncertain. V gave up 3 bases and J gave up 1 base, with 7 bases separating them. Per the germline V gene, CDR1 is SGHRS and CDR2 is YFSETQ. The CDR3 sequence is 14 residues long. This chain's CDR3 is CASSYTVNTGELFF. The CDR3 DNA reads TGCGCCAGCAGCTACACAGTGAACACCGGGGAGCTGTTTTTT.

In DNA, the CDR3 is TGTGCCAGCAGTGTTACTCCAGGTGCCGAGCAGTACGTC. Its translation: CASSVTPGAEQYV. The rearrangement joins TRBV2 to TRBJ2-7; D unclear. V lost 4 bases and J 6 bases, leaving 13 bases between the germline ends. The CDR3 has 13 amino acids. Per germline, CDR1 SNHLY and CDR2 FYNNEI.

The chain has TRBV2 and TRBJ1-5; D is ambiguous. Germline V gene data show CDR1 as SNHLY and CDR2 as FYNNEI. This CDR3 is built from 14 residues. Trimming cost V 5 bases and J 0 bases, with 8 bases left between them. The CDR3 spells CASSQMNSNQPQHF. Written as DNA, the CDR3 is TGTGCCAGCAGTCAGATGAATAGCAATCAGCCCCAGCATTTT. The variable domain in full, completed from reference TRBV2 and TRBJ1-5, reads EPEVTQTPSHQVTQMGQEVILRCVPISNHLYFYWYRQILGQKVEFLVSFYNNEISEKSEIFDDQFSVERPDGSNFTLKIRSTKLEDSAMYFCASSQMNSNQPQHFGDGTRLSIL.

The V gene is TRBV10-3, the J gene TRBJ1-5; D is undetermined. CDR1 is ENHRY and CDR2 is SYGVKD in the germline V gene. V was shortened by 10 bases and J by 1 base, with 17 bases between the two germline ends. This CDR3 is built from 15 residues. The CDR3, as DNA: TGTGCCAGCCGATTGAGTGAGCGGAGCAATCAGCCCCAGCATTTT. Translated: CASRLSERSNQPQHF.

In DNA form, the CDR3 reads TGTGCCAGCAGCTTCGGGACAGGGGGATTCTACGAGCAGTACTTC. It specifies CASSFGTGGFYEQYF. V gene TRBV11-2 combines with J gene TRBJ2-7; 11 bases match TRBD1. Losses at the gene ends were 3 bases for V and 3 bases for J; bases not matched to a gene: 4. Germline CDR1 reads SGHAT; CDR2 reads FQNNGV. The CDR3 runs to 15 residues.

This clone was detected only a few times. The V call is TRBV30, the J call TRBJ1-1, with 8 nucleotides matching TRBD1. The CDR3 runs 13 residues. Germline loops: CDR1 GTSNPN, CDR2 SVGIG (reference sequence). V was clipped by 5 bases and J by 8 bases; unmatched bases: 10. The CDR3 DNA is TGTGCCTGGTCTGGACAGGGTAGCTCGGAAGCTTTCTTT. Residues: CAWSGQGSSEAFF.

V usage is TRBV7-9 and J usage is TRBJ2-1, with D unresolved. V shed 4 bases and J shed 2 bases, with 6 bases lying between them. CDR3 length: 13 residues. CDR1 SEHNR and CDR2 FQNEAQ come from the germline V gene (reference sequence). The CDR3 DNA reads TGTGCCAGCAGCTCCCGGGCCTACAATGAGCAGTTCTTC. This encodes CASSSRAYNEQFF.

The CDR3 spells CASSLNRGNTIYF. CDR3 DNA: TGTGCCAGTTCACTTAACCGGGGAAACACCATATATTTT. The chain has TRBV19 and TRBJ1-3, with unresolved D. This CDR3 spans 13 amino acids. Trimming stripped 8 bases from V and 4 bases from J, with 12 bases between. Germline CDR1 and CDR2: LNHDA and SQIVND (reference sequence).

A note on this clone: A clone one base away is much larger, so this may be a read error. The CDR3 region is CASRLYSYGYTF. For the CDR3, the DNA is TGTGCCAGCAGATTGTACAGCTATGGCTACACCTTC. This chain uses TRBV12-3 or TRBV12-4 with TRBJ1-2; D remains unclear. CDR3 size: 12 residues. Trimming pared 6 bases from V and 4 bases from J, leaving 9 bases between.

The gene calls are TRBV7-8 and TRBJ1-4; tentative D call: TRBD1 (6 bases). CDR1 SGHVS and CDR2 FQNEAQ come from the germline V gene. This CDR3 comprises 17 residues. V was cut by 5 bases and J by 0 bases, with 16 bases left in between. CDR3 region: CASSPWGRGSTNEKLFF. The CDR3 region has the DNA TGTGCCAGCAGCCCCTGGGGCAGGGGTTCAACTAATGAAAAACTGTTTTTT.

In this sample, this clone turned up once. The rearrangement joins TRBV12-3 or TRBV12-4 to TRBJ1-2; 7 bases line up with TRBD1. The CDR3 is made up of 13 amino acids. The trim removed 5 bases at V and 4 bases at J, leaving 4 bases unmatched. The CDR3 DNA sequence: TGTGCCAGCAGTCCTGACAGGGTCTATGGCTACACCTTC. Residues: CASSPDRVYGYTF.

V gene TRBV6-5 combines with J gene TRBJ1-2, with D tentatively TRBD1 (5 bases). Trimming cost V 6 bases and J 4 bases, with 18 bases left between them. The CDR3 contains 15 residues. From germline, CDR1 is MNHEY and CDR2 SVGAGI. The CDR3 DNA sequence: TGTGCCAGCAGACCCCGGGGGGGAGAAAGCTATGGCTACACCTTC. Residues: CASRPRGGESYGYTF.